This passage covers 7 T cell receptor beta chains from one sample sequenced in a study of blood T cell repertoires in COVID-19. The data were produced by immunoSEQ multiplex PCR, yet TCRdb's version contains in-frame clones alone and is incomplete. The sample has under 250,000 clones, roughly nine tenths seen once. Source material: peripheral blood. The receptors were sampled from a woman in her fifties or sixties who had recovered from COVID-19.

This chain uses TRBV29-1 with TRBJ2-1, with D maybe TRBD2 (6 bases). Deletions cut 0 bases from V and 13 bases from J, with 19 bases between. The CDR3 loop spans 14 amino acids. Germline values: CDR1 SQVTM, CDR2 ANQGSEA. CDR3: CSVEDSEGSEAQFF. As DNA, the CDR3 is TGCAGCGTTGAAGATTCGGAGGGGTCGGAGGCTCAGTTCTTC.

The chain has TRBV6-5 and TRBJ1-5, with TRBD1 matching over 10 bases. The germline V gene encodes CDR1 MNHEY and CDR2 SVGAGI. The J segment lost 6 bases and the V segment lost 6 bases, leaving 8 bases of the junction unmatched. This CDR3 comprises 15 residues. CDR3 loop: CASRPGQGRVQPQHF. The CDR3 DNA follows: TGTGCCAGCAGGCCGGGACAGGGGCGGGTTCAGCCCCAGCATTTT.

The chain employs TRBV5-1 and TRBJ2-5; TRBD2 is a possible D gene (6 bases). Germline V gene data show CDR1 as SGHRS and CDR2 as YFSETQ. Trimming stripped 0 bases from V and 4 bases from J, with 10 bases between. This CDR3 comprises 14 residues. CDR3 residues: CASSLVPGVETQYF. CDR3 nucleotides: TGCGCCAGCAGCTTGGTGCCGGGGGTAGAGACCCAGTACTTC.

J is TRBJ2-7 and V is TRBV9; the D is unclear. V lost 0 bases and J 5 bases, leaving 21 bases between the germline ends. Germline CDR1 is SGDLS and CDR2 is YYNGEE. The CDR3 is 17 residues long. CDR3 sequence reads: CASSVVSPRSPSHEQYF. In DNA form, the CDR3 reads TGTGCCAGCAGCGTAGTCTCTCCGCGGAGCCCTTCTCACGAGCAGTACTTC. Full variable domain (outside the CDR3, taken from reference TRBV9 and TRBJ2-7): DSGVTQTPKHLITATGQRVTLRCSPRSGDLSVYWYQQSLDQGLQFLIQYYNGEERAKGNILERFSAQQFPDLHSELNLSSLELGDSALYFCASSVVSPRSPSHEQYFGPGTRLTVT.

This clone was detected only a few times. The chain recombines TRBV4-2 with TRBJ2-3; 8 nucleotides match TRBD2. The trim removed 1 base at V and 4 bases at J, leaving 7 bases unmatched. The CDR3 runs to 16 residues. Germline values: CDR1 LGHNA, CDR2 YNFKEQ. The CDR3 protein is CASSQALTSVADTQYF. Here the CDR3 DNA reads TGTGCCAGCAGCCAAGCCCTGACTAGCGTGGCAGATACGCAGTATTTT.

The J gene is TRBJ2-7, the V gene TRBV28, with 9 bases lining up with TRBD2. Germline V gene lookup returns CDR1 MDHEN and CDR2 SYDVKM. The CDR3 consists of 16 residues. V lost 3 bases, J lost 7 bases, and 13 bases stayed unmatched. This CDR3 is CASSLIPGLASWEQYF. Here the CDR3 DNA reads TGTGCCAGCAGTTTGATCCCCGGACTAGCGTCTTGGGAGCAGTACTTC. Variable domain in full (rest from reference TRBV28 and TRBJ2-7): DVKVTQSSRYLVKRTGEKVFLECVQDMDHENMFWYRQDPGLGLRLIYFSYDVKMKEKGDIPEGYSVSREKKERFSLILESASTNQTSMYLCASSLIPGLASWEQYFGPGTRLTVT.

The V call is TRBV29-1, the J call TRBJ2-7, with D possibly TRBD1 on 6 matching bases. CDR1 is SQVTM and CDR2 is ANQGSEA in the germline V gene. Trimming cost V 7 bases and J 2 bases, with 12 bases left between them. The CDR3 sequence is 12 residues long. CDR3: CSGGPQTYEQYF. The CDR3 region has the DNA TGCAGCGGGGGGCCACAGACCTACGAGCAGTACTTC.